This passage covers 30 T cell receptor beta chains from one sample sequenced in a study of CD8 T cells in Susac syndrome. Roughly 0.5 to 1 ug RNA was reverse transcribed with random hexamers. TCRdb itself ran the immunoSEQ multiplex PCR reads through MiXCR, one entry per CDR3 protein. Among approximately 120,000 distinct CDR3 sequences listed, around 95% were seen once. The sample consisted of CD4+ T cells from PBMCs. These TCRs come from a human donor in good health.

The chain recombines TRBV29-1 with TRBJ1-1, with D possibly matching TRBD1 (5 bases). CDR1 and CDR2 (germline): SQVTM, ANQGSEA. V was shortened by 7 bases and J by 0 bases, with 18 bases between the two germline ends. The CDR3 contains 15 residues. As DNA, the CDR3 is TGCAGCGGATCCGGGGGGTGGGCTATGAACACTGAAGCTTTCTTT. Its translation is CSGSGGWAMNTEAFF.

This chain links TRBV7-9 with TRBJ1-4; maybe TRBD1 (5 bases). V shed 4 bases and J shed 3 bases, with 12 bases lying between them. Germline V gene sequence: CDR1 SEHNR, CDR2 FQNEAQ (reference sequence). The length of the CDR3 is 15 residues. In DNA form, the CDR3 reads TGTGCCAGCAGCTCATCAGGGAGGGCTAATGAAAAACTGTTTTTT. It yields the protein CASSSSGRANEKLFF.

The rearrangement uses TRBV6-2 or TRBV6-3 and TRBJ2-1, with D perhaps TRBD2 (5 bases). The CDR3 totals 12 residues. Germline CDR1 MNHEY, CDR2 SVGEGT. V lost 8 bases to trimming and J lost 7 bases, with 12 bases between them. CDR3: CASSRRVNEQFF. The CDR3 nucleotides read TGTGCCAGCTCGAGGCGGGTTAATGAGCAGTTCTTC.

The chain is built from TRBV2 and TRBJ2-7, with no clear D. The CDR3 length is 13 residues. Germline values: CDR1 SNHLY, CDR2 FYNNEI. Trimming stripped 1 base from V and 0 bases from J, with 4 bases between. This chain's CDR3 is CASSEGSSYEQYF. CDR3 coding DNA: TGTGCCAGCAGTGAAGGCAGCTCCTACGAGCAGTACTTC.

This chain connects TRBV7-2 to TRBJ1-1; a possible D gene is TRBD1 (5 bases). Germline V gene sequence: CDR1 SGHTA, CDR2 FQGNSA. The ends were cut back, 4 bases at V and 1 base at J, with 7 bases in the middle. The CDR3 length is 13 residues. The CDR3 protein is CASSYRRNTEAFF. The CDR3 coding sequence is TGTGCCAGCAGCTACAGGCGGAACACTGAAGCTTTCTTT.

This chain links TRBV5-6 with TRBJ1-5; no clear D. V was clipped by 2 bases and J by 6 bases, with 15 bases between them. This CDR3 contains 15 residues. The germline V gene encodes CDR1 SGHDT and CDR2 YYEEEE. The CDR3 nucleotides are TGTGCCAGCAGCTTATTTACTGACTGGGGTCAGCCCCAGCATTTT. Amino acids: CASSLFTDWGQPQHF. The whole variable domain, filled in from reference TRBV5-6 and TRBJ1-5, reads DAGVTQSPTHLIKTRGQQVTLRCSPKSGHDTVSWYQQALGQGPQFIFQYYEEEERQRGNFPDRFSGHQFPNYSSELNVNALLLGDSALYLCASSLFTDWGQPQHFGDGTRLSIL.

The rearrangement joins TRBV27 to TRBJ1-2, with no clear D. This CDR3 has 16 residues. Germline CDR1 reads MNHEY; CDR2 reads SMNVEV (reference sequence). V lost 6 bases, J lost 0 bases, and 17 bases lay in between. The CDR3: CASSDGRGRANYGYTF. Here the CDR3 DNA reads TGTGCCAGCAGCGACGGACGCGGACGAGCTAACTATGGCTACACCTTC.

This rearrangement joins TRBV5-1 to TRBJ2-1; tentatively, D is TRBD1 (5 bases). Trimming removed 5 bases from V and 4 bases from J, with 16 bases in between. This CDR3 region has 15 residues. CDR1 and CDR2 (germline): SGHRS, YFSETQ. The CDR3 region is CASSHGREAYNEQFF. DNA of the CDR3: TGCGCCAGCAGTCACGGCAGGGAAGCGTACAATGAGCAGTTCTTC.

The chain is built from TRBV20-1 and TRBJ1-6; tentatively, D is TRBD1 (5 bases). CDR1 and CDR2 from the germline V gene are DFQATT and SNEGSKA (reference sequence). The CDR3 has 16 amino acids. Trimming pared 2 bases from V and 9 bases from J, leaving 20 bases between. The DNA for the CDR3 is TGCAGTGCTAGACAGGGATATTATCTAGGGGCTTCACCCCTCCACTTT. As protein: CSARQGYYLGASPLHF.

The V gene is TRBV20-1, the J gene TRBJ2-3; TRBD1 is a possible D gene (5 bases). Germline V lookup: CDR1 DFQATT, CDR2 SNEGSKA (reference sequence). V lost 0 bases, J lost 0 bases, and 13 bases lay in between. CDR3 size: 16 residues. The CDR3 bases are TGCAGTGCTAGAGATCCAGGGTCATTTAGCACAGATACGCAGTATTTT. It translates to CSARDPGSFSTDTQYF.

This rearrangement joins TRBV20-1 to TRBJ2-7; TRBD2 is a possible D gene (6 bases). Germline loops: CDR1 DFQATT, CDR2 SNEGSKA (reference sequence). Trimming cost V 5 bases and J 3 bases, with 17 bases left between them. The CDR3 totals 14 residues. For the CDR3, the DNA is TGCAGTGCTCTCCTGGGACTCTGGAGCTACGAGCAGTACTTC. As protein: CSALLGLWSYEQYF.

This clonotype was found once. The chain employs TRBV7-2 and TRBJ2-5; TRBD2 agrees at 10 bases. The V segment lost 0 bases and the J segment 1 base; nucleotides outside the gene matches: 5. The germline gives CDR1 SGHTA, CDR2 FQGNSA. This CDR3 is built from 17 residues. The CDR3 sequence is CASSLAPSGGPQETQYF. CDR3 DNA sequence: TGTGCCAGCAGCTTAGCGCCTAGCGGGGGACCCCAAGAGACCCAGTACTTC.

The chain recombines TRBV7-9 with TRBJ2-1; 7 bases are a match to TRBD2. Per the germline V gene, CDR1 is SEHNR and CDR2 is FQNEAQ (reference sequence). This CDR3 is built from 14 residues. After removal of 0 bases from V and 8 bases from J, the junction contained 4 bases not matched to a gene. CDR3: CASSLAGDYYEQFF. The CDR3, as DNA: TGTGCCAGCAGCTTAGCCGGGGACTATTATGAGCAGTTCTTC. The entire variable domain, with the rest obtained from reference TRBV7-9 and TRBJ2-1, is as follows: DTGVSQNPRHKITKRGQNVTFRCDPISEHNRLYWYRQTLGQGPEFLTYFQNEAQLEKSRLLSDRFSAERPKGSFSTLEIQRTEQGDSAMYLCASSLAGDYYEQFFGPGTRLTVL.

V and J are TRBV14 and TRBJ2-1, with TRBD1 identical over 10 bases. This CDR3 spans 14 amino acids. In germline, CDR1 is SGHDN, CDR2 FVKESK. V shed 5 bases and J 6 bases; nucleotides not matched to a gene: 4. CDR3 nucleotide sequence: TGTGCCAGCAGCAAATGGACAGGGGGCAATGAGCAGTTCTTC. Its protein product is CASSKWTGGNEQFF.

This clonotype was counted between two and nine times. The chain couples TRBV3-1 to TRBJ2-7, with 8 bases that match TRBD2. With V trimmed by 4 bases and J by 3 bases, 11 bases remained unmatched. CDR3 length equals 16 residues. Germline V gene sequence: CDR1 LGHDT, CDR2 YNNKEL (reference sequence). The CDR3 protein is CASSPDSGTAFYEQYF. In DNA form, the CDR3 reads TGTGCCAGCAGCCCCGATAGCGGGACTGCTTTCTACGAGCAGTACTTC.

This clonotype has a handful of counts. The chain links TRBV12-3 or TRBV12-4 to TRBJ2-2, with 12 bases identical to TRBD2. Trimming cost V 2 bases and J 1 base; bases outside gene matches: 5. The CDR3 covers 18 residues. The CDR3 coding sequence is TGTGCCAGCAGTTTACGGCTAGCGGGAGGGTTGAACACCGGGGAGCTGTTTTTT. Translation: CASSLRLAGGLNTGELFF.

J is TRBJ2-7 and V is TRBV9, with TRBD2 matching over 10 bases. V lost 3 bases, J lost 7 bases, and 10 bases stayed unmatched. This CDR3 has 15 residues. Germline CDR1 SGDLS, CDR2 YYNGEE. The CDR3 protein is CASSEVGLADSEQYF. As DNA, the CDR3 is TGTGCCAGCAGCGAGGTCGGACTAGCGGATAGTGAGCAGTACTTC.

This clonotype was seen just once. The chain is built from TRBV20-1 and TRBJ1-1; D possibly corresponds to TRBD1 (6 bases). The CDR3 is 15 amino acids. The V and J ends lost 6 bases and 1 base respectively, with 18 bases between them. CDR1 is DFQATT, CDR2 SNEGSKA, per germline (reference sequence). CDR3: CSAIELRGANTEAFF. The CDR3 DNA reads TGCAGTGCCATAGAACTCAGGGGAGCGAACACTGAAGCTTTCTTT.

This clonotype was seen more than once but under ten times. This chain links TRBV7-2 with TRBJ2-7; D is unresolved. Germline CDR1 reads SGHTA; CDR2 reads FQGNSA. V lost 6 bases to trimming and J lost 0 bases, with 9 bases between them. The CDR3 runs 13 residues. CDR3 sequence: CASSRTRSYEQYF. The CDR3 coding sequence is TGTGCCAGCAGTCGGACCCGCTCCTACGAGCAGTACTTC.

The V and J genes are TRBV7-9 and TRBJ1-1; D remains ambiguous. V was clipped by 6 bases and J by 1 base, with 9 bases between them. Per the germline V gene, CDR1 is SEHNR and CDR2 is FQNEAQ (reference sequence). The CDR3 loop spans 13 amino acids. The CDR3 sequence: CASREGRNTEAFF. CDR3 bases: TGTGCCAGCAGGGAGGGCAGGAACACTGAAGCTTTCTTT.

The chain carries TRBV7-2 and TRBJ1-1, with D unclear. The CDR3 has 14 residues. CDR1 and CDR2 from the germline V gene are SGHTA and FQGNSA. The V and J ends lost 8 bases and 3 bases respectively, with 16 bases between them. The DNA of the CDR3 is TGTGCCAGCTTCTTCGGCGGCGGGGACACTGAAGCTTTCTTT. The encoded protein is CASFFGGGDTEAFF.

This clonotype was seen only once. In DNA, the CDR3 is TGCAGCGCCGCCGGGAGTAGAGATACGCAGTATTTT. It codes for CSAAGSRDTQYF. The chain couples TRBV29-1 to TRBJ2-3, with D possibly TRBD2 on 6 matching bases. The CDR3 covers 12 residues. Germline V gene sequence: CDR1 SQVTM, CDR2 ANQGSEA. Trimming shortened V by 7 bases and J by 5 bases, and 13 bases separated the two germline ends.

The chain links TRBV28 to TRBJ2-3, with 13 bases identical to TRBD2. CDR3 length: 16 amino acids. V lost 6 bases, J lost 2 bases, and 5 bases stayed unmatched. CDR1 and CDR2 from the germline V gene are MDHEN and SYDVKM. The CDR3 loop reads CASRGGTSGTTDTQYF. The DNA of the CDR3 is TGTGCCAGCAGGGGCGGGACTAGCGGGACCACAGATACGCAGTATTTT.

This clonotype appeared a single time. The chain joins TRBV27 to TRBJ2-5; 8 positions match TRBD1. Germline CDR1 and CDR2: MNHEY and SMNVEV (reference sequence). The CDR3 spans 17 residues. V was pared by 2 bases and J by 5 bases, with 13 bases of the junction left unmatched. CDR3 bases: TGTGCCAGCAGTTTAGGCAGACAGGGGATAGGAGGGGAGACCCAGTACTTC. Protein sequence: CASSLGRQGIGGETQYF.

The chain links TRBV29-1 to TRBJ2-1; D is perhaps TRBD2 (6 bases). V lost 7 bases and J 6 bases, leaving 22 bases between the germline ends. Germline-derived CDR1 and CDR2 are SQVTM and ANQGSEA. There are 15 residues in the CDR3. The chain's CDR3 is CSAVGLERGGNEQFF. CDR3 nucleotide sequence: TGCAGCGCCGTCGGCCTAGAGAGGGGAGGCAATGAGCAGTTCTTC.

The chain uses TRBV5-1 and TRBJ1-1; TRBD1 matches 8 bases. The junction had 4 bases not matched to a gene; V was cut back by 3 bases and J by 6 bases. Germline V gives CDR1 SGHRS, CDR2 YFSETQ. CDR3 length equals 13 residues. The CDR3, as DNA: TGCGCCAGCAGCTCCCAGGGGGCCTCTGAAGCTTTCTTT. Its translation is CASSSQGASEAFF.

The V call is TRBV4-1, the J call TRBJ1-3; the D is unclear. V was pared by 4 bases and J by 3 bases, with 13 bases between. The length of the CDR3 is 15 residues. Germline values: CDR1 MGHRA, CDR2 YSYEKL. This CDR3 reads CASSPTQFVGNTIYF. Here the CDR3 DNA reads TGCGCCAGCAGCCCCACCCAGTTTGTTGGAAACACCATATATTTT.

This clonotype was seen once. The V call is TRBV7-9, the J call TRBJ2-3; TRBD2 matches at 9 bases. The V segment lost 2 bases and the J segment 0 bases; nucleotides outside the gene matches: 6. The CDR3 totals 17 residues. CDR1 is SEHNR and CDR2 is FQNEAQ in the germline V gene (reference sequence). The DNA for the CDR3 is TGTGCCAGCAGCTTACCGGCTAGCGGGGCTAGCACAGATACGCAGTATTTT. It encodes CASSLPASGASTDTQYF.

This clonotype is a singleton in its sample. The rearrangement uses TRBV29-1 and TRBJ1-4; D is ambiguous. The germline V and J ends were trimmed by 2 bases and 4 bases, with 5 bases remaining between them. This CDR3 spans 12 amino acids. The V gene's germline CDR1 is SQVTM and CDR2 ANQGSEA. This chain's CDR3 is CSVEQDNEKLFF. CDR3 nucleotide sequence: TGCAGCGTTGAACAGGATAATGAAAAACTGTTTTTT.

The chain joins TRBV7-2 to TRBJ2-7; 12 nucleotides match TRBD2. Germline values: CDR1 SGHTA, CDR2 FQGNSA. The CDR3 runs to 15 residues. The junction had 2 bases not matched to a gene; V was cut back by 1 base and J by 4 bases. CDR3 nucleotide sequence: TGTGCCAGCAGCTTAGGGACTAGCGGGAAATACGAGCAGTACTTC. This encodes CASSLGTSGKYEQYF. The full variable domain, with the rest looked up from reference TRBV7-2 and TRBJ2-7, is GAGVSQSPSNKVTEKGKDVELRCDPISGHTALYWYRQSLGQGLEFLIYFQGNSAPDKSGLPSDRFSAERTGGSVSTLTIQRTQQEDSAVYLCASSLGTSGKYEQYFGPGTRLTVT.